This T cell receptor beta chain was recovered during a study of blood T cell repertoires in COVID-19. Overall study: Sites across the United States, Italy and Spain contributed samples from acute and convalescent COVID-19. Sources were T cells, B-cell-depleted T cells, or PBMCs; the material itself was cDNA or gDNA.

How the authors handled the data: From reference gene primer amplification, estimates of nucleated cell counts were derived. Sequencing was performed with immunoSEQ multiplex PCR; in TCRdb, only in-frame clones are kept and a portion is missing. V and J calls and clone size are copied from that table; D and trimming were computed from the DNA. The data hold more than 250,000 clones, with 85% to 90% observed a single time. Recovered status in Cohort 3 required two negative PCRs, clearance, or symptom resolution. The specimen sequenced was PBMCs or T cells enriched from blood (not recorded which). This receptor was identified in a woman aged 18-29 years who had recovered from COVID-19.

CDR3 bases: TGTGCCAGCAGCGGCGACAGGAACGTCTTAGGTGACTACACCTTC. Its protein is CASSGDRNVLGDYTF. The gene calls are TRBV5-6 and TRBJ1-2, with a weak D call TRBD1 (6 bases). V lost 4 bases and J 10 bases, leaving 23 bases between the germline ends. The CDR3 covers 15 residues. CDR1 SGHDT and CDR2 YYEEEE come from the germline V gene.